The present entry profiles one T cell receptor (beta chain) with its context. This clonotype was counted at least ten times. What this receptor recognizes is not known. The input lacks base qualities; no much larger clone sits a single base away. In the paper's terms, the treatment or condition label means: live attenuated yellow fever vaccine strain. Two biological replicates of bulk PBMCs were collected at each blood-draw timepoint. A standard Ficoll-Paque protocol was used to isolate PBMCs from peripheral blood. TriZol was used to extract RNA from bulk PBMCs, from CD4 and CD8 fractions, and from dextramer-positive and dextramer-negative fractions. The sequencing machine was an Illumina NovaSeq 6000. Synthesis of TCR cDNA relied on 5'RACE template switching, a step that introduced a universal primer site along with unique molecular identifiers. Priming of cDNA synthesis was performed from both the TCR alpha and TCR beta constant segments. Two PCR steps were used to amplify libraries, with sample barcodes and sequencing adapters being added in the second step. Libraries were sequenced on Illumina HiSeq 2500 (2x100 bp) or NovaSeq (2x150 bp). In the authors' own workflow: Demultiplexing of reads and collapsing into UMI consensus sequences were performed with MIGEC, and V(D)J alignment was carried out with MiXCR. Vaccine-responding clonotypes were identified with edgeR using replicate PBMC samples, with FDR below 0.01 and a log2 fold change above 5 up to day 15 being required. Bulk clonotypes were assigned CD4 or CD8 identity according to which sequenced CD4 or CD8 repertoire held them at higher abundance. TCRdb ran its own pipeline on the public reads, namely fastp trimming at Q25 and MiXCR clone calling, and kept in-frame beta chains. Every entry covers one CDR3 protein and lists the most common genes and DNA from its rows. For this entry, the V and J calls and clone size follow TCRdb and not the study's own pipeline. The sample profile shows under 350,000 distinct CDR3 sequences; approximately 4% of them were found once. Clones ranked in the top ten supply around 24% of the sample.

This sample was included in a study of T cells after yellow fever vaccination (dated by TCRdb to about 2019). General notes on the study: The SMART-Seq v4 Ultra Low Input RNA kit was used to prepare libraries from fractions with low cell numbers. Two healthy male donors made up the cohort, one aged 18 to 29 years and the other aged 30 to 40 years. To track T-cell clones before and after primary and booster YFV17D yellow fever vaccination, bulk TCR alpha and beta repertoires were sequenced longitudinally. Bulk PBMC replicates and cell subsets were isolated from blood drawn at multiple timepoints before and after both primary and secondary immunization. Findings and caveats that apply to the study as a whole: After the booster, most clones that had expanded after primary vaccination were detected again (around 97% of CD4 and around nine tenths of CD8), suggesting broad maintenance of memory. The study included only a couple of donors, which limits how far the findings can be generalized. Compared with the primary T-cell response, the secondary T-cell response was weaker but faster, peaking on day 5 rather than day 15. A small fraction of clonotypes appeared in both the CD4 and CD8 compartments, likely as a result of convergent recombination. Because abundant contaminating clonotypes from the bulk population could be contained in FACS-sorted repertoires, computational filtering was required.

CDR1 and CDR2, looked up from the germline V gene (reference sequence), are GTSNPN and SVGIG. V is shortened by 1 base, J by 5 bases, and the region joining them spans 9 bases. Spanning cysteine to phenylalanine, the CDR3 consists of 13 amino acids. Only the CDR3 DNA is retained, 39 bases long and in frame from the first base. The receptor chain draws on TRBV30 and TRBJ1-5; tentative D gene TRBD1, with 6 bases matching. This receptor was taken from a man younger than 30 who received the YFV17D yellow fever vaccine. The source was PBMCs, collected 5 days after the yellow fever booster vaccination. The DNA is as follows: TGTGCCTGGAGTGCACAGGGCGATCAGCCCCAGCATTTT. This encodes CAWSAQGDQPQHF.